This TCR beta chain was observed in a study of blood T cell repertoires in COVID-19. The wider study: Spain, Italy and the United States supplied samples that represented acute and convalescent COVID-19. Sample material is recorded as cDNA or gDNA derived from T cells, B-cell-depleted T cells, or PBMCs.

The data were produced by immunoSEQ multiplex PCR, yet TCRdb's version contains in-frame clones alone and is incomplete. The profile shows about 45,000 clones, around 85% of them singletons. Germline CDR1 PRHDT, CDR2 FYEKMQ (reference sequence). The CDR3 spans 15 residues. V lost 5 bases to trimming and J lost 4 bases; unmatched junction nucleotides: 5. The sequence was collected from a human donor in a cohort sampled during active COVID-19. V usage is TRBV13 and J usage is TRBJ2-1; 10 bases agree with TRBD2. Sequenced: peripheral blood. CDR3 DNA sequence: TGTGCCAGCAGCCTCGGACTAGCGGATTACAATGAGCAGTTCTTC. Translation gives CASSLGLADYNEQFF.